This TCR beta chain was obtained from a study of cytomegalovirus exposure and HLA in healthy donors. Profiled with immunoSEQ multiplex PCR; TCRdb holds only in-frame clones, not every one. The sample lists under 350,000 clones, 80% to 90% occurring once. V was trimmed by 4 bases and J by 1 base, leaving 8 bases between them. Germline V gene lookup returns CDR1 MNHEY and CDR2 SVGAGI. The CDR3 consists of 14 residues. Sample: PBMCs. The chain combines TRBV6-5 with TRBJ1-3, with TRBD1 as a possible D gene (6 bases). This clonotype originated in a woman aged 18-29 years in good health and CMV-seronegative. The CDR3 region is CASSSGTSGNTIYF. CDR3 bases: TGTGCCAGCAGTTCCGGGACATCTGGAAACACCATATATTTT.